Presented here are 26 T cell receptor beta chains from one specimen sequenced in a study of T cell repertoires in cytomegalovirus infection. From the reads, TCRdb called clonotypes with MiXCR, one entry per CDR3 protein. This table has 310,000 or so distinct CDR3 sequences, roughly a tenth appearing once. Sequencing used PBMCs. The origin of the receptors is a human donor in good health (CMV status not recorded). Some clones in this sample may be carry-over from other donors' samples.

This clonotype appeared many times. The chain employs TRBV28 and TRBJ1-5; TRBD1 matches at 10 bases. J gave up 6 bases and V 3 bases, and 5 bases lay outside the gene matches. The CDR3 spans 15 residues. Germline V CDR1 and CDR2: MDHEN, SYDVKM. The CDR3 region has the DNA TGTGCCAGCAGTTTCAGACAGGGGGCGAGTCAGCCCCAGCATTTT. Amino acids: CASSFRQGASQPQHF. Full variable domain (remainder filled in from reference TRBV28 and TRBJ1-5): DVKVTQSSRYLVKRTGEKVFLECVQDMDHENMFWYRQDPGLGLRLIYFSYDVKMKEKGDIPEGYSVSREKKERFSLILESASTNQTSMYLCASSFRQGASQPQHFGDGTRLSIL.

This clonotype came up many times. The V gene is TRBV2, the J gene TRBJ2-1; 12 positions agree with TRBD2. The CDR3 sequence is 15 residues long. CDR1 is SNHLY, CDR2 FYNNEI, per germline. V dropped 6 bases and J dropped 5; count of bases not matched to a gene: 5. CDR3 bases: TGTGCCAGCAGACCGACTAGCGGGGGTAACAATGAGCAGTTCTTC. It specifies CASRPTSGGNNEQFF. Full variable domain (rest looked up from reference TRBV2 and TRBJ2-1): EPEVTQTPSHQVTQMGQEVILRCVPISNHLYFYWYRQILGQKVEFLVSFYNNEISEKSEIFDDQFSVERPDGSNFTLKIRSTKLEDSAMYFCASRPTSGGNNEQFFGPGTRLTVL.

The genes are TRBV5-6 and TRBJ2-1, with 13 bases aligning to TRBD2. Germline CDR1 SGHDT, CDR2 YYEEEE. There are 14 residues in the CDR3. Trimming cost V 5 bases and J 8 bases; bases outside gene matches: 4. The CDR3: CASRPGLAGYEQFF. CDR3 coding DNA: TGTGCCAGCAGACCGGGACTAGCGGGGTATGAGCAGTTCTTC.

In its sample, this clonotype was seen many times. The CDR3 DNA follows: TGTGCCAGCAGCTCGACAGGGGGGAGGGAGACCCAGTACTTC. The encoded protein is CASSSTGGRETQYF. The J gene is TRBJ2-5, the V gene TRBV7-8; 9 nucleotides match TRBD1. V trimming: 4 bases; J trimming: 5 bases; junction bases outside the gene matches: 5. The CDR3 length is 14 residues. Germline V gene data show CDR1 as SGHVS and CDR2 as FQNEAQ. The whole variable domain, filled in from reference TRBV7-8 and TRBJ2-5, reads GAGVSQSPRYKVAKRGQDVALRCDPISGHVSLFWYQQALGQGPEFLTYFQNEAQLDKSGLPSDRFFAERPEGSVSTLKIQRTQQEDSAVYLCASSSTGGRETQYFGPGTRLLVL.

There are a few counts of this clonotype. V usage is TRBV2 and J usage is TRBJ1-1; TRBD1 matches 9 bases. There are 15 residues in the CDR3. V gave up 7 bases and J gave up 0 bases; unmatched junction bases: 6. Germline V gene sequence: CDR1 SNHLY, CDR2 FYNNEI. The CDR3: CASKLGQGLNTEAFF. CDR3 nucleotide sequence: TGTGCCAGCAAGCTCGGACAGGGGTTGAACACTGAAGCTTTCTTT.

This clonotype was observed many times. In DNA form, the CDR3 reads TGTGCCAGCAGTACCGGACGTAACACTGAAGCTTTCTTT. It yields the protein CASSTGRNTEAFF. This chain links TRBV6-2 or TRBV6-3 with TRBJ1-1, with D unresolved. The V gene's germline CDR1 is MNHEY and CDR2 SVGEGT. The CDR3 has 13 residues. The V and J ends lost 5 bases and 2 bases respectively, with 9 bases between them.

This clonotype has ten or more counts. The rearrangement joins TRBV29-1 to TRBJ2-3, with D possibly being TRBD2 (6 bases). CDR1 and CDR2 (germline): SQVTM, ANQGSEA. CDR3 size: 13 residues. V lost 2 bases to trimming and J lost 3 bases, with 9 bases between them. The CDR3 reads CSVEWGGTDTQYF. DNA for the CDR3: TGCAGCGTTGAATGGGGAGGTACAGATACGCAGTATTTT.

This clonotype was counted many times. The CDR3 DNA sequence: TGTGCCAGCAGCCAACACCAGCGACTAGCGGTTACCGGGGAGCTGTTTTTT. This codes for CASSQHQRLAVTGELFF. The chain is built from TRBV7-2 and TRBJ2-2; 9 nucleotides align to TRBD2. This CDR3 is 17 amino acids long. Trimming removed 5 bases from V and 5 bases from J; junction bases left unmatched: 12. Germline V gene lookup returns CDR1 SGHTA and CDR2 FQGNSA.

Many counts were recorded for this clonotype. This chain joins TRBV7-2 and TRBJ1-1; possible D gene TRBD1, 6 bases. Germline CDR1 is SGHTA and CDR2 is FQGNSA. Deletions cut 5 bases from V and 6 bases from J, with 19 bases between. The CDR3 extends over 15 amino acids. This chain's CDR3 is CASSVQGLGVAEAFF. The DNA for the CDR3 is TGTGCCAGCAGCGTGCAGGGGCTTGGTGTCGCTGAAGCTTTCTTT.

The sample holds many counts of this clonotype. This chain joins TRBV6-2 or TRBV6-3 and TRBJ2-1, with 11 bases identical to TRBD1. The germline gives CDR1 MNHEY, CDR2 SVGEGT. This CDR3 spans 15 amino acids. The junction had 17 bases not matched to a gene; V was cut back by 8 bases and J by 14 bases. CDR3 loop: CASRPARDRGIMKFF. The DNA of the CDR3 is TGTGCCAGCCGACCTGCCCGGGACAGGGGGATAATGAAGTTCTTC.

This clonotype was recorded many times. The gene calls are TRBV4-1 and TRBJ2-3; 9 positions agree with TRBD2. J was trimmed by 4 bases and V by 0 bases; bases with no gene match: 5. This CDR3 has 16 amino acids. From germline, CDR1 is MGHRA and CDR2 YSYEKL. The CDR3 region has the DNA TGCGCCAGCAGCCAAGAGGGGCTAGCGGGGCCAGATACGCAGTATTTT. Encoded protein: CASSQEGLAGPDTQYF.

Turning to this clonotype: A much larger clone is a single base away; this may be a read error. The chain is built from TRBV6-1 and TRBJ2-1; TRBD2 matches 7 bases. Germline V CDR1 and CDR2: MNHNS, SASEGT. J lost 6 bases, V lost 7 bases, and 18 bases had no gene match. The CDR3 has 17 amino acids. The CDR3 is CASTPVRSAGEGNEQFF. The CDR3 region has the DNA TGTGCCAGCACCCCGGTGAGGAGCGCGGGGGAAGGCAATGAGCAGTTCTTC.

The V and J genes are TRBV20-1 and TRBJ2-1, with 10 bases identical to TRBD2. Germline V gene data show CDR1 as DFQATT and CDR2 as SNEGSKA (reference sequence). This CDR3 contains 14 residues. After removal of 0 bases from V and 9 bases from J, the junction contained 5 bases not matched to a gene. CDR3 protein: CSARDLAGAGEQFF. Written as DNA, the CDR3 is TGCAGTGCTAGAGATCTAGCGGGGGCTGGTGAGCAGTTCTTC.

This clonotype was detected many times. The chain links TRBV7-2 to TRBJ1-3; no clear D. Trimming stripped 1 base from V and 0 bases from J, with 4 bases between. Germline CDR1 reads SGHTA; CDR2 reads FQGNSA. This CDR3 contains 14 residues. CDR3 DNA: TGTGCCAGCAGCTTAGGATACTCTGGAAACACCATATATTTT. Translated, it gives CASSLGYSGNTIYF.

There are many counts of this clonotype. V and J are TRBV6-2 or TRBV6-3 and TRBJ1-1, with D possibly being TRBD1 (6 bases). The CDR3 loop spans 14 amino acids. The ends were cut back, 6 bases at V and 4 bases at J, with 15 bases in the middle. The germline V gene has CDR1 MNHEY and CDR2 SVGEGT. CDR3 DNA sequence: TGTGCCAGCAGCCACATAGGAGGGGGCACTGAAGCTTTCTTT. Amino acids: CASSHIGGGTEAFF.

Here the CDR3 DNA reads TGTGCCAGCAGTTATTTTCCGGCCACCGGGGAGCTGTTTTTT. Translated, it gives CASSYFPATGELFF. This chain joins TRBV6-1 and TRBJ2-2, with D uncertain. Deletions cut 5 bases from V and 4 bases from J, with 11 bases between. The CDR3 runs 14 residues. Germline CDR1 MNHNS, CDR2 SASEGT.

At least ten counts were recorded for this clonotype. The rearrangement links TRBV2 to TRBJ2-1; the match to TRBD2 covers 7 bases. The V segment lost 5 bases and the J segment 3 bases; nucleotides outside the gene matches: 4. This CDR3 is 14 amino acids long. Germline V gene lookup returns CDR1 SNHLY and CDR2 FYNNEI. The chain's CDR3 is CASSRLASYNEQFF. The CDR3 bases are TGTGCCAGCAGTAGACTAGCAAGCTACAATGAGCAGTTCTTC. Combining the CDR3 with reference TRBV2 and TRBJ2-1 gives the whole variable domain EPEVTQTPSHQVTQMGQEVILRCVPISNHLYFYWYRQILGQKVEFLVSFYNNEISEKSEIFDDQFSVERPDGSNFTLKIRSTKLEDSAMYFCASSRLASYNEQFFGPGTRLTVL.

This clonotype was detected many times. At one boundary the junction diverges from the germline segment, which might be a read error. The chain employs TRBV7-2 and TRBJ2-1; no definite D call. This CDR3 is 15 amino acids long. Germline CDR1 reads SGHTA; CDR2 reads FQGNSA. The CDR3 DNA sequence: TGTGCCAGCAGGTTAGATATCGGCTCCTACAATGAGCAGTTCTTC. Translation: CASRLDIGSYNEQFF. Drawing the rest from reference TRBV7-2 and TRBJ2-1, the complete variable domain is GAGVSQSPSNKVTEKGKDVELRCDPISGHTALYWYRQSLGQGLEFLIYFQGNSAPDKSGLPSDRFSAERTGGSVSTLTIQRTQQEDSAVYLCASRLDIGSYNEQFFGPGTRLTVL.

This clonotype showed up many times. V and J are TRBV10-3 and TRBJ2-1, with a tentative D call TRBD2 (6 bases). The CDR3 has 17 residues. V lost 3 bases, J lost 0 bases, and 15 bases lay in between. Germline values: CDR1 ENHRY, CDR2 SYGVKD. CDR3 loop: CAISDPREASSYNEQFF. Written as DNA, the CDR3 is TGTGCCATCAGTGACCCGAGGGAGGCGAGCTCCTACAATGAGCAGTTCTTC.

This clonotype was counted ten times or more. The rearrangement links TRBV6-2 or TRBV6-3 to TRBJ1-1; D remains unclear. This CDR3 region has 12 residues. V gave up 2 bases and J gave up 5 bases, with 6 bases separating them. Germline V lookup: CDR1 MNHEY, CDR2 SVGEGT. CDR3 bases: TGTGCCAGCAGTTACGGGGAGACTGAAGCTTTCTTT. It codes for CASSYGETEAFF.

The chain employs TRBV7-9 and TRBJ2-5; 7 bases line up with TRBD1. This CDR3 spans 14 amino acids. V was clipped by 5 bases and J by 5 bases; unmatched bases: 8. Germline V lookup: CDR1 SEHNR, CDR2 FQNEAQ (reference sequence). The chain's CDR3 is CASSPRQGAETQYF. CDR3 sequence (DNA): TGTGCCAGCAGCCCACGACAGGGTGCGGAGACCCAGTACTTC.

In this sample, this clonotype turned up many times. The chain combines TRBV7-9 with TRBJ1-1; the D gene is possibly TRBD1 (5 bases). The CDR3 has 14 amino acids. Deletions cut 2 bases from V and 3 bases from J, with 10 bases between. CDR1 is SEHNR and CDR2 is FQNEAQ in the germline V gene (reference sequence). The CDR3 loop is CASSLRGSDTEAFF. The CDR3 coding sequence is TGTGCCAGCAGCTTAAGGGGATCGGACACTGAAGCTTTCTTT.

In this sample, this clonotype turned up many times. The chain is built from TRBV7-2 and TRBJ2-5; maybe TRBD1 (6 bases). Germline loops: CDR1 SGHTA, CDR2 FQGNSA. V lost 5 bases to trimming and J lost 5 bases, with 27 bases between them. The CDR3 extends over 18 amino acids. The CDR3 spells CASSPQVTGSVVRETQYF. The CDR3 DNA follows: TGTGCCAGCAGCCCCCAGGTCACAGGGAGTGTGGTTCGGGAGACCCAGTACTTC. Variable domain in full (rest from reference TRBV7-2 and TRBJ2-5): GAGVSQSPSNKVTEKGKDVELRCDPISGHTALYWYRQSLGQGLEFLIYFQGNSAPDKSGLPSDRFSAERTGGSVSTLTIQRTQQEDSAVYLCASSPQVTGSVVRETQYFGPGTRLLVL.

The sample holds many counts of this clonotype. The V and J genes are TRBV11-2 and TRBJ2-3; 8 bases fit TRBD2. The CDR3 contains 16 residues. Germline V CDR1 and CDR2: SGHAT, FQNNGV. The trim removed 4 bases at V and 4 bases at J, leaving 10 bases unmatched. CDR3 coding DNA: TGTGCCAGCAGCTCACGCGGGGGGAGTACCGCAGATACGCAGTATTTT. Translating gives CASSSRGGSTADTQYF.

The chain joins TRBV27 to TRBJ2-7; D unresolved. CDR1 is MNHEY, CDR2 SMNVEV, per germline (reference sequence). The CDR3 is 14 amino acids. The CDR3 sequence is CSVSLSEVGYEQYF. CDR3 nucleotide sequence: TGTTCCGTCAGTTTATCGGAAGTGGGGTACGAGCAGTACTTC.

This clonotype occurred a few times. This rearrangement joins TRBV23-1 to TRBJ2-1; 9 bases are shared with TRBD1. TRBV23-1 is an ORF for which the function is uncertain. The J segment lost 7 bases and the V segment lost 4 bases, leaving 5 bases of the junction unmatched. The CDR3 is made up of 14 amino acids. In DNA, the CDR3 is TGCGCCAGCAGTCCATGGGACAGGGCAAATGAGCAGTTCTTC. It translates to CASSPWDRANEQFF.